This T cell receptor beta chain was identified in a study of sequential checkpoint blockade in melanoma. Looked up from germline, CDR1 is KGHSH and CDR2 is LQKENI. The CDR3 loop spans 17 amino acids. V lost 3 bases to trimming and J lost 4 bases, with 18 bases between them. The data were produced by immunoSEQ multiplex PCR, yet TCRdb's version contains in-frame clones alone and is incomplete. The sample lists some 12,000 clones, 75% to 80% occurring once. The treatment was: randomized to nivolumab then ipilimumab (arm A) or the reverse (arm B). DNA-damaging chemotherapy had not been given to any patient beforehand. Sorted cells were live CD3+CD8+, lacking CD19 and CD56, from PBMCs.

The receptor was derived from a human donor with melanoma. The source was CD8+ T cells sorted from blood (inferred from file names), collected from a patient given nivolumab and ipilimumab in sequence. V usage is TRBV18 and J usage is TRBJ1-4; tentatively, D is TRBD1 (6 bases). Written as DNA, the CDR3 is TGTGCCAGCTCACCTGATGATCAGGGGACGGATAATGAAAAACTGTTTTTT. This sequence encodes CASSPDDQGTDNEKLFF.